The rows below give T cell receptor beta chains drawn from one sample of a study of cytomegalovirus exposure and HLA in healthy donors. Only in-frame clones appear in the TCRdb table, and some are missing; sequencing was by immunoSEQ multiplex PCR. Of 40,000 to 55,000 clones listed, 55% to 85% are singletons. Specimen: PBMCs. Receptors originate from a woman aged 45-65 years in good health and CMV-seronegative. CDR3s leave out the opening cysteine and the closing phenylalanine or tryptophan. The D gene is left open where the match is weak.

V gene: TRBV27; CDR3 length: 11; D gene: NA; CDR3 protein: ASKSGAHTEAF
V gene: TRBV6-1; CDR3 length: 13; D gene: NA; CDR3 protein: ASSVHSSDNSPLH
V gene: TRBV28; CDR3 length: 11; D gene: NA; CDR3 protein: ASRGGRDQPQH
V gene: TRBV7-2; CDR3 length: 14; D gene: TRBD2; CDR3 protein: ASSWAPGTSLDEQY
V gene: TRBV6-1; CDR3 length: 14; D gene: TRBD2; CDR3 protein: ASSEEGGTGANVLT
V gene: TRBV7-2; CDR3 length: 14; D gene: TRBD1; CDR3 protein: ASSLMSGTGKPEAF
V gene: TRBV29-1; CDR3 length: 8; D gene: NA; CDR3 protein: SVRQNEQF
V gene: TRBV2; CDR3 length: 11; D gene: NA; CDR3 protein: ASTPIPYHEQF
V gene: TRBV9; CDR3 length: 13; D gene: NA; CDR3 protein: ASSVRVVADNEQF
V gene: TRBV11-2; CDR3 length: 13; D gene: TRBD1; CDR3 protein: ASSLVGTGGETQY
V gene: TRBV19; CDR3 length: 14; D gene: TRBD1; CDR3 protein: ASSTGQGMGQETQY
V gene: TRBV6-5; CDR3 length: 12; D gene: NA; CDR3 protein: ASGDSLGRGAQH
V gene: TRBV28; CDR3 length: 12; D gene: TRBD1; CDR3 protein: ASSPWGTGTPLH
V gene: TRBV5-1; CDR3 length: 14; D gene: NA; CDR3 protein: ASSLGGSSGKNIQY
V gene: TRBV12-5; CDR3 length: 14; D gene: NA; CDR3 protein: ASGLTGEGGRTEAF
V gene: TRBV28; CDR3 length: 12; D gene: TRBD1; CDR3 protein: ASSTGTGMYEQY
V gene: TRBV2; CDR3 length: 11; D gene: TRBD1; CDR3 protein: ASNRDSQETQY
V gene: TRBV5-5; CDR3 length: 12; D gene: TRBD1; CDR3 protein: ASSSTGMNTEAF
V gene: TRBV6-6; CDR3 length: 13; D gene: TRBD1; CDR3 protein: ASTDQGAGANVLT
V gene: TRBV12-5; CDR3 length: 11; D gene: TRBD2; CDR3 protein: ATTLAGQETQY
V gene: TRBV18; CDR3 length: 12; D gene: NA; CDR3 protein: ASGSGVEEVEAF
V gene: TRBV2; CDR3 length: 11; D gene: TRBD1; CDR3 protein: ASSVAGGTEAF
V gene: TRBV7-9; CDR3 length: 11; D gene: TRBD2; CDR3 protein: ASSPREGSEQY
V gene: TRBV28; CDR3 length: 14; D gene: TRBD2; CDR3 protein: ASSRAGPPTNYEQY
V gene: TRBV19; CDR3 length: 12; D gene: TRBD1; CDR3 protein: ASSRTGYEETQY
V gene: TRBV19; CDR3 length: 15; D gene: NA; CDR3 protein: ASSKASALEGKNIQY
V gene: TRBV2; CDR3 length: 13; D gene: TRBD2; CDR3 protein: ASSSLAGGYNEQF
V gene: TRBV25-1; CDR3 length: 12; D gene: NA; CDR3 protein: ASSDPSSSYGYT
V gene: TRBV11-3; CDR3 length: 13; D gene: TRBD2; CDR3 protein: ASSLVAGGPNEQF
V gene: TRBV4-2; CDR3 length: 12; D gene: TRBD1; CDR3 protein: ASSQGQGNQPQH
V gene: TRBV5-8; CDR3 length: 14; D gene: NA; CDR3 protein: ASSPRGISYNSPLH
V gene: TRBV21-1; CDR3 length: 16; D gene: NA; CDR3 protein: ASSMESLPGTGKNIQY
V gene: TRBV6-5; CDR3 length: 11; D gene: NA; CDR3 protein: ASSSGGTDTQY
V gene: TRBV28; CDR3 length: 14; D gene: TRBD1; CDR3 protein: ASRSGTVISFYGYT
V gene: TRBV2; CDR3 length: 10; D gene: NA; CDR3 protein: ASSTQRETQY
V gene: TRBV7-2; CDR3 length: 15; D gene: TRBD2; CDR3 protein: ASSWGGLGEFQETQY
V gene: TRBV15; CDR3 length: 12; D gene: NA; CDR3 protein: ATSRPHGLTEAF
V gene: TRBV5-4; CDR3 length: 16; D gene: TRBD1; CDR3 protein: ASSLGQGTLLGANVLT
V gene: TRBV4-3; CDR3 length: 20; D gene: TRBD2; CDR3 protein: ASSRKPGLSSGGVANTGELF
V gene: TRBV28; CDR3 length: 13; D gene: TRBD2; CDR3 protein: ASSFGLAGGLEQF
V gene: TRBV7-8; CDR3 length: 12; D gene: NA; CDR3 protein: ASSLSGNSYEQY
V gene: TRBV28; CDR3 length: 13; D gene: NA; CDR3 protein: ASTPTGRSNQPQH
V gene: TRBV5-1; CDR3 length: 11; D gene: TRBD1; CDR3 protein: ASSTGQTYEQY
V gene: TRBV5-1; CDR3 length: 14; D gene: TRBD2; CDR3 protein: ASSLGLAGNAETQY
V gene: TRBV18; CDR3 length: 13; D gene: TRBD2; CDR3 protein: ASSPQAAGGETQY
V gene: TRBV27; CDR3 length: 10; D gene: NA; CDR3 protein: ASSEVKGLVL
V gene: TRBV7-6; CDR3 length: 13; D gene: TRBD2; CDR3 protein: ASSSGTSGSYEQY
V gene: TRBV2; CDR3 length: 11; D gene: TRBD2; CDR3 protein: ANRAGEYNEQF
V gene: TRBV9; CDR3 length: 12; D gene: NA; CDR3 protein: ASSETAMNTEAF
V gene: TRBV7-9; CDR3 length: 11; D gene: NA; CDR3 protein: ASSFAGQETQY
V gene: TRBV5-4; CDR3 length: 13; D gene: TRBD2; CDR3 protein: ASSSPTSGTDTQY
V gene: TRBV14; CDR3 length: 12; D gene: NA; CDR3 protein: ASSRNRDTGELF
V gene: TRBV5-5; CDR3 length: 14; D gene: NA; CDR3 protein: ASSSTQGKGNQPQH
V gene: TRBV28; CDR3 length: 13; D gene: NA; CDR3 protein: ASSPLGVGGSEQF